A single T cell receptor beta chain is shown here with its context. It has no known antigen specificity. No qualities accompany the bases; no much larger clone lies one base away. Each collaborating institution followed its own protocols to collect whole blood in K2EDTA tubes. Collaborator samples were shipped for TCRbeta analysis as frozen whole blood, isolated PBMCs, or DNA extracted from either sample type. The data were taken from a study of blood T cell repertoires in COVID-19 (dated by TCRdb to the early 2020s). In the study overall: The collaborator samples originated in the United States, Italy and Spain and spanned the acute and convalescent phases of COVID-19. The material from the prospective study consisted of cDNA or gDNA derived from T cells, B-cell-depleted T cells, or PBMCs. The dataset comprised deeply sampled blood TCRbeta repertoires from subjects exposed to, actively infected with, or recovered from COVID-19. The repertoires were made available in a free public database intended to serve as a resource for research on the immune response to SARS-CoV-2. The samples were drawn from two sources: the first 160 participants of the ongoing ImmuneRACE study, and 1,254 subjects contributed by 6 global collaborators. Sample metadata almost always included a de-identified subject ID, COVID-19 status, age in years and sex. Where available, HLA class I and class II types were taken from metadata supplied by the sample provider and were not determined by assay-based typing.

The immunoSEQ Assay, a bias-controlled multiplex PCR, was used to amplify TCRbeta CDR3 regions from genomic DNA. Per the authors' processing: Within the assay, amplification of reference gene primers was used to estimate how many nucleated cells each sample contained. Sequence reads were collapsed and filtered to measure the absolute abundance of every unique TCRbeta CDR3 rearrangement. For each sample, productive Simpson clonality was calculated as the square root of Simpson's diversity index across productive rearrangements. The table comes from immuneACCESS by way of TCRdb, which keeps in-frame sequences with V and J called. Part of the clones is missing from these tables; in studies checked, under half for an unresolved V gene and the rest for unknown reasons. D and trimming were read from the DNA, whereas the V and J calls and clone size are those reported in that table. The sample has tens of thousands of clones on record, approximately 86% of them singletons. The top ten clones comprise 9% to 15% of the sample.

What the study reported, not specific to this receptor: How much clinical and demographic metadata was included differed by source and by participant, and the metadata was provided uncurated.

V gives up 5 bases and J gives up 2 bases, and the segment between their germline ends measures 16 bases. From the cysteine up to the phenylalanine, the CDR3 has a length of 16 residues. Only the CDR3 region is kept as DNA, spanning 48 bases read in frame from base 1. From the germline V gene, CDR1 is SGHTA and CDR2 is FQGNSA. The clonotype originates from a human donor in a cohort sampled during active COVID-19. In this chain, TRBV7-2 is recombined with TRBJ1-5; TRBD1 is possibly the D segment (6 matching bases). The sequenced sample was peripheral blood. CDR3 loop: CASSQTTGIGNQPQHF. The nucleotide sequence reads as follows: TGTGCCAGCAGCCAGACCACAGGGATCGGCAATCAGCCCCAGCATTTT. The reference TRBV7-2 and TRBJ1-5 proteins fill in what lies around the CDR3, so the full variable domain reads GAGVSQSPSNKVTEKGKDVELRCDPISGHTALYWYRQSLGQGLEFLIYFQGNSAPDKSGLPSDRFSAERTGGSVSTLTIQRTQQEDSAVYLCASSQTTGIGNQPQHFGDGTRLSIL.